This TCR beta chain is from a study of blood T cell repertoires in COVID-19 (dated by TCRdb to 2018 to 2021). For the wider study: Samples covering the acute and convalescent phases of COVID-19 were provided by collaborators in the United States, Italy and Spain. Samples were obtained from the ongoing ImmuneRACE study (first 160 participants) and from approximately 1,200 subjects provided by 6 global collaborators. A de-identified subject ID, COVID-19 status, age in years and sex were almost always included in the sample metadata. The repertoires were released in a freely available public database meant as a resource for research on the immune response to SARS-CoV-2. The prospective study material was composed of cDNA or gDNA derived from T cells, B-cell-depleted T cells, or PBMCs. HLA class I and class II types, where available, came from metadata supplied by the sample provider rather than from assay-based typing. Deeply sampled blood TCRbeta repertoires from subjects exposed to, actively infected with, or recovered from COVID-19 were included in the dataset. Paper-wide results and their limitations: Clinical and demographic metadata were provided uncurated, with the amount varying by source and participant.

Concerning this clone: It has no known antigen specificity. No much larger clone is present one base from it, and per-base qualities are unavailable.

CDR1 and CDR2, looked up from the germline V gene, are KGHDR and SFDVKD. V trim: 3 bases; J trim: 4 bases; unmatched bases: 5. The cysteine opens and the phenylalanine closes a CDR3 of 16 amino acids. Here the CDR3 DNA is all that survives: 48 bases in frame from base 1. Collaborating institutions collected whole blood in K2EDTA tubes following their own protocols. For TCRbeta analysis, collaborators shipped samples in one of three forms: frozen whole blood, isolated PBMCs, or DNA extracted from either of those sample types. The immunoSEQ Assay, a bias-controlled multiplex PCR, was used to amplify TCRbeta CDR3 regions from genomic DNA. Regarding the original processing steps: The number of nucleated cells in each sample was estimated by amplification of reference gene primers within the assay. To quantify the absolute abundance of each unique TCRbeta CDR3 rearrangement, sequence reads were collapsed and filtered. For each sample, productive Simpson clonality was calculated by taking the square root of Simpson's diversity index across productive rearrangements. TCRdb re-hosts the immuneACCESS table, in-frame sequences only. Its copies lack some clones; in the studies checked, an unresolved V gene accounts for under half of them, and the cause for the rest is not known. That table supplies the V and J calls and clone size; D and trimming were determined from the DNA. This sample gives about 53,000 clones in total; about three quarters of them show up just once. 43% of the sample is taken by the ten largest.

This TCR was sampled from a man in his 70s with active or convalescent COVID-19. The sequence links TRBV24-1 to TRBJ2-1, with 10 junctional bases fitting TRBD2. Sequencing was carried out using peripheral blood. The DNA reads as follows: TGTGCCACCAGTGATCCCCGGACTAGCGGTTACAATGAGCAGTTCTTC. It encodes CATSDPRTSGYNEQFF.